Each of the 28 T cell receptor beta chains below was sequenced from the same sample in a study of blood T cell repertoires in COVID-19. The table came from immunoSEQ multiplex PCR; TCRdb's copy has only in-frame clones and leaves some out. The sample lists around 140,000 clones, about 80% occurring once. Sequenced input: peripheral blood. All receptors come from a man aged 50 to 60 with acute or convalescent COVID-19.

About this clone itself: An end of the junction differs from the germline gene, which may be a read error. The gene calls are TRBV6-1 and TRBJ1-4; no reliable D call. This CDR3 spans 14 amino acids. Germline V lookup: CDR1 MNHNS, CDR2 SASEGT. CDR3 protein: CASREGGTNEKLFF. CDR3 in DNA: TGTGCCAGCAGGGAAGGAGGAACTAATGAAAAACTGTTTTTT.

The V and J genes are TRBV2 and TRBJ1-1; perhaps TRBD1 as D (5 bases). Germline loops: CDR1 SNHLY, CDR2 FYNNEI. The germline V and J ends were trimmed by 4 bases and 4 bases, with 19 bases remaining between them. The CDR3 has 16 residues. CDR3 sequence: CASSVLFGQGGTEAFF. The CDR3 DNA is TGTGCCAGCAGTGTTCTATTCGGGCAGGGTGGCACTGAAGCTTTCTTT.

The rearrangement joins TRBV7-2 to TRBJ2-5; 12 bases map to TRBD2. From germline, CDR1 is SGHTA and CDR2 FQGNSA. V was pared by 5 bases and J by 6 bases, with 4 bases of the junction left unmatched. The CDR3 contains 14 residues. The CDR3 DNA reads TGTGCCAGCAGCAAGACTAGCGGGGGAAAGACCCAGTACTTC. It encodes CASSKTSGGKTQYF. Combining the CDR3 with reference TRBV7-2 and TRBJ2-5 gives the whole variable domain GAGVSQSPSNKVTEKGKDVELRCDPISGHTALYWYRQSLGQGLEFLIYFQGNSAPDKSGLPSDRFSAERTGGSVSTLTIQRTQQEDSAVYLCASSKTSGGKTQYFGPGTRLLVL.

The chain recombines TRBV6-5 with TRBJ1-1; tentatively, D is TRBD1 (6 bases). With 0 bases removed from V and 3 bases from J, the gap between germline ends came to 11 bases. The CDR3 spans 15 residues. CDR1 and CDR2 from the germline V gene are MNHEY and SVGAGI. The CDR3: CASSYSPTGYTEAFF. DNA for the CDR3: TGTGCCAGCAGTTACTCCCCAACAGGGTACACTGAAGCTTTCTTT.

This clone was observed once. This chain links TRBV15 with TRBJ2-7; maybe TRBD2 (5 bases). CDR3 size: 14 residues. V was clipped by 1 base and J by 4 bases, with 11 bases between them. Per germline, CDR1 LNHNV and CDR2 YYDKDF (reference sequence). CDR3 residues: CATSRGGETYEQYF. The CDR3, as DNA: TGTGCCACCAGCAGAGGGGGAGAAACTTACGAGCAGTACTTC. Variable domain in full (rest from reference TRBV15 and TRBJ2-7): DAMVIQNPRYQVTQFGKPVTLSCSQTLNHNVMYWYQQKSSQAPKLLFHYYDKDFNNEADTPDNFQSRRPNTSFCFLDIRSPGLGDTAMYLCATSRGGETYEQYFGPGTRLTVT.

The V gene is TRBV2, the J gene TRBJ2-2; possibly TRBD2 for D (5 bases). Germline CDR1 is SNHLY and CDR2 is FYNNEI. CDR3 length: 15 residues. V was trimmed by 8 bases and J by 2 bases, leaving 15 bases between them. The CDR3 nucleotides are TGTGCCAGCGCGGGTCCTGCCCTCAACACCGGGGAGCTGTTTTTT. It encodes CASAGPALNTGELFF.

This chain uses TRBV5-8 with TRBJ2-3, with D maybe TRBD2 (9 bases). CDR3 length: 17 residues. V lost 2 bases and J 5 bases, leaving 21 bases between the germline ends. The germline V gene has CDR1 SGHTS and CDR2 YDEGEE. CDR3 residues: CASSFTGGLAVGDTQYF. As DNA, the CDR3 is TGTGCCAGCAGCTTCACAGGGGGACTAGCTGTTGGAGATACGCAGTATTTT.

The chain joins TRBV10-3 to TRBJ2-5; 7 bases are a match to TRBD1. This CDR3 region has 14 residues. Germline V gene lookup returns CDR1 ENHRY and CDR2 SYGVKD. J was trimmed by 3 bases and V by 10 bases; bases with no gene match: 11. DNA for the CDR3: TGTGCCACCTCGCCCAGCACAGGGGAAGAGACCCAGTACTTC. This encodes CATSPSTGEETQYF.

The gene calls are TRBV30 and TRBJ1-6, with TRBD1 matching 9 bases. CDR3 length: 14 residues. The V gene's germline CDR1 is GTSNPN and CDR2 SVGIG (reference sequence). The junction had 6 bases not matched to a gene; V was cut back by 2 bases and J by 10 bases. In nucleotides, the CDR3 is TGTGCCTGGAGTAAGAGACAGGGGGAATCACCCCTCCACTTT. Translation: CAWSKRQGESPLHF.

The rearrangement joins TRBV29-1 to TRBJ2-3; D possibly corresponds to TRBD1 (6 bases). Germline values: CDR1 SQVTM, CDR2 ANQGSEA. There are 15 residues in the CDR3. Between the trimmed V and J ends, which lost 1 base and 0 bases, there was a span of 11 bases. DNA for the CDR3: TGCAGCGTTGAAGGTTTGACAGGTAGCACAGATACGCAGTATTTT. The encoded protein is CSVEGLTGSTDTQYF.

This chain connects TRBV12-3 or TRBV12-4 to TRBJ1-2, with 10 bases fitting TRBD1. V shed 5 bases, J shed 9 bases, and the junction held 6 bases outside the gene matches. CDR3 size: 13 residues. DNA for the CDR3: TGTGCCAGCAGTGGACAGGGGGAGAATCGCTACACCTTC. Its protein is CASSGQGENRYTF.

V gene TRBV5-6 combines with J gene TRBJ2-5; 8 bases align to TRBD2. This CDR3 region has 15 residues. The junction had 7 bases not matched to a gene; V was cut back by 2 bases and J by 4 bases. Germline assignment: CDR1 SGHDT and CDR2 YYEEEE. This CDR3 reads CASSFRVAGLETQYF. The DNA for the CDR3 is TGTGCCAGCAGCTTTCGGGTAGCGGGGTTAGAGACCCAGTACTTC.

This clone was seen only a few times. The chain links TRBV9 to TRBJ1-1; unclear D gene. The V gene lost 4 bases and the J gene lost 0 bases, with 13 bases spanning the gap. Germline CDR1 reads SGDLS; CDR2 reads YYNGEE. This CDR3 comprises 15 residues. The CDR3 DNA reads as TGTGCCAGCAGCCAGGTCCACCCCATGAACACTGAAGCTTTCTTT. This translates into CASSQVHPMNTEAFF. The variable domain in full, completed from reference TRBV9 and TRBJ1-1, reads DSGVTQTPKHLITATGQRVTLRCSPRSGDLSVYWYQQSLDQGLQFLIQYYNGEERAKGNILERFSAQQFPDLHSELNLSSLELGDSALYFCASSQVHPMNTEAFFGQGTRLTVV.

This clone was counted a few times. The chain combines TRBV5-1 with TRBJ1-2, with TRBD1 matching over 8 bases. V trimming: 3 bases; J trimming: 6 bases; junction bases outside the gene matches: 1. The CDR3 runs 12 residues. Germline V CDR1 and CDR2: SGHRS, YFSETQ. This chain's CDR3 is CASSSQGDGYTF. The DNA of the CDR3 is TGCGCCAGCAGCTCACAGGGGGATGGCTACACCTTC.

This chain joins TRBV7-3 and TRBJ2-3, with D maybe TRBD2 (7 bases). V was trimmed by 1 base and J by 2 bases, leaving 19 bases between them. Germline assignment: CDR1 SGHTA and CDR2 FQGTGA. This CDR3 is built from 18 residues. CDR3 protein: CASSLKIMGGGHTDTQYF. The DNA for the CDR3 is TGTGCCAGCAGCTTAAAGATCATGGGAGGGGGGCACACAGATACGCAGTATTTT.

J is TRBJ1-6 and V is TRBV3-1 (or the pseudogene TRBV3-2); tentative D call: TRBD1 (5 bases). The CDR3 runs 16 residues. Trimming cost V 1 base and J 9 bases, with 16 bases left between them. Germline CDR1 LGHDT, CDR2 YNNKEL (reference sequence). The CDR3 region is CASSQGRRQGLSPLHF. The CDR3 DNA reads TGTGCCAGCAGCCAAGGAAGGCGGCAGGGTCTTTCACCCCTCCACTTT.

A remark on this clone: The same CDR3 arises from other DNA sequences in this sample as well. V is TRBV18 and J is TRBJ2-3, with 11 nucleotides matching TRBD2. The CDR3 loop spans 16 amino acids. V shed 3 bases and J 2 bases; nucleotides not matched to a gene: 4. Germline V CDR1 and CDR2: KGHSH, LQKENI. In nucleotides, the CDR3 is TGTGCCAGCTCACCCCTAGCGGGGGGACCCACAGATACGCAGTATTTT. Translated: CASSPLAGGPTDTQYF.

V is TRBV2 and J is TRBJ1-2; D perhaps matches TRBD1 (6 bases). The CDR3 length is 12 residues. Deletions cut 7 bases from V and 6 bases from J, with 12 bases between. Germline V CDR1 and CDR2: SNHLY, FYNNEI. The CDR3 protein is CASTGAFNGYTF. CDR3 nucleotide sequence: TGTGCCAGCACAGGGGCCTTCAATGGCTACACCTTC.

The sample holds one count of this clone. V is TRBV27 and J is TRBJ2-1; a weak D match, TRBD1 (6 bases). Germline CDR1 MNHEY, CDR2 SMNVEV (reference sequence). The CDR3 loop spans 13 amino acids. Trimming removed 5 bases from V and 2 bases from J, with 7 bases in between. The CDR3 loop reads CASSRTAYNEQFF. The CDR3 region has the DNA TGTGCCAGCAGTCGGACAGCCTACAATGAGCAGTTCTTC.

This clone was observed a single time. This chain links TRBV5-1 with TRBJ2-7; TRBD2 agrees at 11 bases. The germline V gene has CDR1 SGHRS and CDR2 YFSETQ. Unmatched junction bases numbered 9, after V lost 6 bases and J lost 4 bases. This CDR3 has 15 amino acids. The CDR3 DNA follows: TGCGCCAGCACCCTTCTAGCGGGGGGCATTTACGAGCAGTACTTC. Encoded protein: CASTLLAGGIYEQYF.

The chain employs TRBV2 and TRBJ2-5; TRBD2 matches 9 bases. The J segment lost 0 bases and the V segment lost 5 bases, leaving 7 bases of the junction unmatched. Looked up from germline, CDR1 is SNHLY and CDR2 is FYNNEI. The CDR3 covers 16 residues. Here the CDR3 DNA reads TGTGCCAGCAGTACTGGGAGCGGGGGGTACCAAGAGACCCAGTACTTC. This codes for CASSTGSGGYQETQYF.

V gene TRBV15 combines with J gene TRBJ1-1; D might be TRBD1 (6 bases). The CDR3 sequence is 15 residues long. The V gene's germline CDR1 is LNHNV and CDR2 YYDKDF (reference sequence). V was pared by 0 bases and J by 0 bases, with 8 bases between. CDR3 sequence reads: CATSRDGQLNTEAFF. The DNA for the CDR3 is TGTGCCACCAGCAGAGACGGACAGCTGAACACTGAAGCTTTCTTT.

CDR3 nucleotides: TGCAGCGTTCCGAGACAGGGAGAGACCCAGTACTTC. Its translation: CSVPRQGETQYF. V and J are TRBV29-1 and TRBJ2-5; 7 bases are shared with TRBD1. Germline V CDR1 and CDR2: SQVTM, ANQGSEA. The CDR3 extends over 12 amino acids. The ends lost 5 bases at V and 4 bases at J; junction bases unmatched: 4.

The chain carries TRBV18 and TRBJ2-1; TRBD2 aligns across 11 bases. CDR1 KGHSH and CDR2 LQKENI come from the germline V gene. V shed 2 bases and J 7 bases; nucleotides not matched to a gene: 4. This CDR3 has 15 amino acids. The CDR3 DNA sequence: TGTGCCAGCTCACCAACTAGCGGGGGAGGGAATGAGCAGTTCTTC. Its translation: CASSPTSGGGNEQFF.

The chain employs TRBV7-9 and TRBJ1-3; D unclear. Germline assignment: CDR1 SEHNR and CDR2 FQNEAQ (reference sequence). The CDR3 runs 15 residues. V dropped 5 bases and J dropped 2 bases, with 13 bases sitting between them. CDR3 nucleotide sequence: TGTGCCAGCAGCCTGGGCCCTAGCCCTGGAAACACCATATATTTT. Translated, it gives CASSLGPSPGNTIYF.

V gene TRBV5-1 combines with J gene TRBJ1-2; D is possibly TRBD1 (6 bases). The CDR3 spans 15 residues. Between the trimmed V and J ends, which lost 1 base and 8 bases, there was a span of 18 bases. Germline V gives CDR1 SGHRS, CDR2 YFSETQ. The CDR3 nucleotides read TGCGCCAGCAGCTTGCAGGTGCAGGGGCAGGGAGGCTACACCTTC. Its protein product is CASSLQVQGQGGYTF. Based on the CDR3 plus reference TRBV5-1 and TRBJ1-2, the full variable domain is KAGVTQTPRYLIKTRGQQVTLSCSPISGHRSVSWYQQTPGQGLQFLFEYFSETQRNKGNFPGRFSGRQFSNSRSEMNVSTLELGDSALYLCASSLQVQGQGGYTFGSGTRLTVV.

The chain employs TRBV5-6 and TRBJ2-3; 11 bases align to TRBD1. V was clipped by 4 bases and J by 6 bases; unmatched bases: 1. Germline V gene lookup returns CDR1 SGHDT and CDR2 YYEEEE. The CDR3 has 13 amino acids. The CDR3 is CASSGTGGDTQYF. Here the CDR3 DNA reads TGTGCCAGCAGCGGGACAGGGGGGGATACGCAGTATTTT.

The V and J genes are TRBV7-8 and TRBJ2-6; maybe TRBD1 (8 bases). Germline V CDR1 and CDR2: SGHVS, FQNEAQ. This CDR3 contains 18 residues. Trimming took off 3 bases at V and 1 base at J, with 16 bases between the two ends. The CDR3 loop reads CASSLGTGGGSGANVLTF. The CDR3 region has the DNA TGTGCCAGCAGCTTGGGGACAGGCGGGGGTTCTGGGGCCAACGTCCTGACTTTC.